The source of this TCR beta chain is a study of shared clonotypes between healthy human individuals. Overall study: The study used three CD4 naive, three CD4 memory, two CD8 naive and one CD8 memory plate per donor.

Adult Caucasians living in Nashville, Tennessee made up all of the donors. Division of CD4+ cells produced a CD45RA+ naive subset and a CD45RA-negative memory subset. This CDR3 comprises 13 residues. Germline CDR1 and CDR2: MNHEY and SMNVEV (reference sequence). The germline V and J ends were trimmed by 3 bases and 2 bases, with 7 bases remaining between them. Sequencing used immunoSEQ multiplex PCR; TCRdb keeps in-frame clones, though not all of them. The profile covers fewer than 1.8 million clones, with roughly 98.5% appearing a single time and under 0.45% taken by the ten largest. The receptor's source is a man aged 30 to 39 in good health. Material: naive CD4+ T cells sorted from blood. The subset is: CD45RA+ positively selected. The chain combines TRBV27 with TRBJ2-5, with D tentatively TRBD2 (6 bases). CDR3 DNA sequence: TGTGCCAGCAGTTTGACTAGACAAGAGACCCAGTACTTC. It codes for CASSLTRQETQYF.